The 15 T cell receptor beta chains reported below all come from one sample, sequenced in a study of radiotherapy plus CTLA-4 blockade in lung cancer (dated 2018 in TCRdb). The library was obtained by the immunoSEQ multiplex PCR assay. Not all clones reach the TCRdb copy of this immuneACCESS table, which keeps in-frame sequences only. Checked studies attribute under half of the gap to unresolved V genes and leave the rest unexplained. This sample lists 20,000 to 30,000 clones; roughly 71% were detected once. Of the sample, roughly 24% falls within the top ten clones. The source material was peripheral blood, sampled from a patient treated with radiotherapy plus ipilimumab. The receptors stem from a human donor with non-small cell lung cancer that progressed on radiotherapy plus ipilimumab.

The chain joins TRBV4-1 to TRBJ2-7, with a weak D call TRBD2 (6 bases). The CDR3 sequence is 16 residues long. The germline V gene has CDR1 MGHRA and CDR2 YSYEKL. The V gene lost 1 base and the J gene lost 0 bases, with 13 bases spanning the gap. The CDR3 protein is CASSQAPREDSYEQYF. The CDR3 nucleotides are TGCGCCAGCAGCCAAGCCCCCAGGGAGGACTCCTACGAGCAGTACTTC.

This chain links TRBV9 with TRBJ2-1, with D hard to call. Germline loops: CDR1 SGDLS, CDR2 YYNGEE. The V gene lost 0 bases and the J gene lost 10 bases, with 8 bases spanning the gap. CDR3 size: 12 residues. CDR3 bases: TGTGCCAGCAGCGTAGGAGCAACCGAGCAGTTCTTC. It specifies CASSVGATEQFF. Looking up the rest from reference TRBV9 and TRBJ2-1 gives the full variable domain: DSGVTQTPKHLITATGQRVTLRCSPRSGDLSVYWYQQSLDQGLQFLIQYYNGEERAKGNILERFSAQQFPDLHSELNLSSLELGDSALYFCASSVGATEQFFGPGTRLTVL.

The chain links TRBV7-9 to TRBJ1-1, with 7 bases that match TRBD1. Germline CDR1 is SEHNR and CDR2 is FQNEAQ (reference sequence). This CDR3 region has 13 residues. V dropped 1 base and J dropped 4; count of bases not matched to a gene: 0. The CDR3: CASSLGQGTEAFF. The CDR3 DNA sequence: TGTGCCAGCAGCTTAGGACAGGGCACTGAAGCTTTCTTT.

The gene calls are TRBV27 and TRBJ2-3, with D possibly TRBD1 on 6 matching bases. Trimming took 5 bases from V and 5 from J, leaving 17 bases between them. Per germline, CDR1 MNHEY and CDR2 SMNVEV (reference sequence). The CDR3 has 15 residues. The CDR3 nucleotides are TGTGCCAGCAGTACCCTCACAGGGTTCGGAGATACGCAGTATTTT. It translates to CASSTLTGFGDTQYF.

The CDR3 DNA reads TGTGCCACCAGGGACAGGGGCAGCGATGGCTACACCTTC. Translated: CATRDRGSDGYTF. The chain uses TRBV28 and TRBJ1-2; 10 bases match TRBD1. CDR1 is MDHEN, CDR2 SYDVKM, per germline. V lost 10 bases to trimming and J lost 6 bases; unmatched junction nucleotides: 8. The CDR3 sequence is 13 residues long.

This clone occurred once. This chain uses TRBV9 with TRBJ2-1; 8 positions agree with TRBD2. The CDR3 is made up of 16 amino acids. CDR1 and CDR2 from the germline V gene are SGDLS and YYNGEE. Unmatched junction bases numbered 6, after V lost 0 bases and J lost 4 bases. The CDR3 region is CASSVGGASGYNEQFF. The CDR3, as DNA: TGTGCCAGCAGCGTAGGGGGGGCTAGCGGGTACAATGAGCAGTTCTTC. Based on the CDR3 plus reference TRBV9 and TRBJ2-1, the full variable domain is DSGVTQTPKHLITATGQRVTLRCSPRSGDLSVYWYQQSLDQGLQFLIQYYNGEERAKGNILERFSAQQFPDLHSELNLSSLELGDSALYFCASSVGGASGYNEQFFGPGTRLTVL.

The chain employs TRBV7-3 and TRBJ2-2; D tentatively reads TRBD1 or TRBD2 (5 bases each). This CDR3 contains 15 residues. Germline V gene sequence: CDR1 SGHTA, CDR2 FQGTGA. V gave up 4 bases and J gave up 5 bases, with 14 bases separating them. The CDR3 region is CASSSGRTSTGELFF. CDR3 nucleotide sequence: TGTGCCAGCAGCTCGGGACGGACGTCTACCGGGGAGCTGTTTTTT. The full variable domain, its missing parts supplied by reference TRBV7-3 and TRBJ2-2, is GAGVSQTPSNKVTEKGKYVELRCDPISGHTALYWYRQSLGQGPEFLIYFQGTGAADDSGLPNDRFFAVRPEGSVSTLKIQRTERGDSAVYLCASSSGRTSTGELFFGEGSRLTVL.

The V and J genes are TRBV11-3 and TRBJ2-1; 9 positions match TRBD2. From germline, CDR1 is SGHNT and CDR2 YENEEA. V trimming: 1 base; J trimming: 6 bases; junction bases outside the gene matches: 4. The CDR3 has 15 amino acids. CDR3 protein: CASSLVGGGANEQFF. The CDR3, as DNA: TGTGCCAGCAGCTTAGTCGGCGGGGGGGCCAATGAGCAGTTCTTC.

This clone was counted between two and nine times. This rearrangement joins TRBV9 to TRBJ2-6, with D possibly TRBD2 on 5 matching bases. The CDR3 runs 16 residues. The germline V gene has CDR1 SGDLS and CDR2 YYNGEE. V lost 0 bases to trimming and J lost 0 bases, with 7 bases between them. The CDR3 spells CASSVGGFSGANVLTF. The DNA for the CDR3 is TGTGCCAGCAGCGTAGGCGGGTTCTCTGGGGCCAACGTCCTGACTTTC.

The chain joins TRBV6-6 to TRBJ2-1, with 11 positions matching TRBD2. The CDR3 consists of 15 residues. V lost 5 bases to trimming and J lost 4 bases; unmatched junction nucleotides: 4. The germline V gene encodes CDR1 MNHNY and CDR2 SVGAGI (reference sequence). The CDR3 bases are TGTGCCAGCAGTCCCGGGACTAGCGGTTACAATGAGCAGTTCTTC. This codes for CASSPGTSGYNEQFF.

The chain is built from TRBV5-6 and TRBJ1-2; TRBD1 matches 7 bases. Germline V gene sequence: CDR1 SGHDT, CDR2 YYEEEE. V lost 1 base, J lost 5 bases, and 5 bases stayed unmatched. CDR3 length equals 14 residues. Here the CDR3 DNA reads TGTGCCAGCAGCTTGCGGACAGGCCTTTATGGCTACACCTTC. Amino acid sequence: CASSLRTGLYGYTF.

This chain connects TRBV5-1 to TRBJ2-7; D is undetermined. Germline V CDR1 and CDR2: SGHRS, YFSETQ. This CDR3 is built from 13 residues. Trimming pared 4 bases from V and 6 bases from J, leaving 14 bases between. The DNA for the CDR3 is TGCGCCAGCAGCCCACCCGAGAGTGGCGAGCAGTACTTC. This codes for CASSPPESGEQYF.

This clone appeared once. The rearrangement links TRBV9 to TRBJ2-1; tentatively, D is TRBD1 (5 bases). The germline CDR1 and CDR2 sequences are SGDLS and YYNGEE. The V gene lost 4 bases and the J gene lost 1 base, with 12 bases spanning the gap. The CDR3 totals 15 residues. Written as DNA, the CDR3 is TGTGCCAGCAGCCTTGGGCAGGGATCCTACAATGAGCAGTTCTTC. Translated, it gives CASSLGQGSYNEQFF.

The J gene is TRBJ1-1, the V gene TRBV28, with D possibly being TRBD1 (5 bases). CDR3 length equals 15 residues. The germline gives CDR1 MDHEN, CDR2 SYDVKM. Trimming stripped 2 bases from V and 0 bases from J, with 10 bases between. CDR3 in DNA: TGTGCCAGCAGTTTAACTGGGACGCTGAACACTGAAGCTTTCTTT. It codes for CASSLTGTLNTEAFF. Based on the CDR3 plus reference TRBV28 and TRBJ1-1, the full variable domain is DVKVTQSSRYLVKRTGEKVFLECVQDMDHENMFWYRQDPGLGLRLIYFSYDVKMKEKGDIPEGYSVSREKKERFSLILESASTNQTSMYLCASSLTGTLNTEAFFGQGTRLTVV.

The V and J genes are TRBV11-2 and TRBJ1-1; no clear D gene. The V and J ends lost 1 base and 1 base respectively, with 4 bases between them. CDR3 length equals 13 residues. Germline loops: CDR1 SGHAT, CDR2 FQNNGV. The CDR3: CASSLGGNTEAFF. In nucleotides, the CDR3 is TGTGCCAGCAGCTTAGGGGGGAACACTGAAGCTTTCTTT.